Shown below are 2 T cell receptor beta chains from a single sample sequenced in a study of cytomegalovirus exposure and HLA in healthy donors (dated by TCRdb to the late 2010s). Receptor amplification or capture employed the immunoSEQ multiplex PCR assay. A mixture of 60 forward primers for TCR Vbeta segments and 13 reverse primers for TCR Jbeta segments was used in the multiplex PCR. TCRdb stores this immuneACCESS table with in-frame sequences only. Part of the clones is absent; in the studies checked, under half of the shortfall reflects unresolved V genes, and no reason is known for the rest. In this sample's table one finds 150,000 or so clones. The top ten clones comprise around 2.4% of the sample. Sample: PBMCs. The receptor set was obtained from a woman aged 18-35 years in good health and CMV-seronegative.

This rearrangement joins TRBV9 to TRBJ2-1, with a possible D match to TRBD1 (5 bases). Germline V CDR1 and CDR2: SGDLS, YYNGEE. Trimming shortened V by 0 bases and J by 10 bases, and 17 bases separated the two germline ends. This CDR3 is 15 amino acids long. CDR3 coding DNA: TGTGCCAGCAGCGTAGCTACTTTGGGGTCAGGGGAGCAGTTCTTC. Translation: CASSVATLGSGEQFF.

The CDR3 spells CASSKTEGEKLFF. For the CDR3, the DNA is TGTGCCAGCAGTAAGACGGAGGGAGAAAAACTGTTTTTT. V and J are TRBV6-1 and TRBJ1-4, with no clear D. CDR1 MNHNS and CDR2 SASEGT come from the germline V gene. The CDR3 runs 13 residues. V was shortened by 5 bases and J by 8 bases, with 12 bases between the two germline ends.